A selection of T cell receptor beta chains follows, all from one sample in a study of cytomegalovirus exposure and HLA in healthy donors. The data were produced by immunoSEQ multiplex PCR, yet TCRdb's version contains in-frame clones alone and is incomplete. This sample's clone table lists around 33,000 clones. The source material was PBMCs. The source of these receptors is a man aged 40-50 years in good health and CMV-seronegative. Both conserved end residues are part of each CDR3. The order of the fields is V gene, D gene, J gene, CDR3 protein, CDR3 DNA. A D gene is named only where the DNA matches it firmly.

TRBV29-1	TRBD1	TRBJ2-2	CSVEDGDRPGELFF	TGCAGCGTTGAAGATGGGGACAGGCCCGGGGAGCTGTTTTTT
TRBV9	TRBD1	TRBJ1-6	CASSGDRNSPLHF	TGTGCCAGCAGCGGGGACAGAAATTCACCCCTCCACTTT
TRBV30	TRBD1	TRBJ1-1	CACSGQGNTEAFF	TGTGCCTGTTCGGGACAGGGGAACACTGAAGCTTTCTTT
TRBV18	-	TRBJ1-2	CASSLELYGYTF	TGTGCCAGCTCCCTTGAACTCTATGGCTACACCTTC
TRBV19	-	TRBJ2-7	CASSDRSYEQYF	TGTGCCAGTAGTGACAGGTCCTACGAGCAGTACTTC
TRBV5-4	-	TRBJ1-2	CASSLDSYGYTF	TGTGCCAGCAGCCTGGACAGCTATGGCTACACCTTC
TRBV4-1	TRBD1	TRBJ1-5	CASSRRDRGGLGESNQPQHF	TGCGCCAGCAGCCGCCGGGACAGGGGTGGCCTTGGGGAAAGCAATCAGCCCCAGCATTTT
TRBV30	TRBD1	TRBJ2-2	CAWARLGTGLVPGELFF	TGTGCCTGGGCCAGACTGGGGACAGGGTTAGTACCCGGGGAGCTGTTTTTT
TRBV10-3	-	TRBJ1-2	CAISESIASPGGYTF	TGTGCCATCAGTGAGTCGATAGCCTCTCCGGGTGGCTACACCTTC
TRBV11-1	TRBD1	TRBJ1-1	CASRGQFGTEAFF	TGTGCCAGCAGGGGACAGTTCGGCACTGAAGCTTTCTTT
TRBV27	TRBD2	TRBJ2-7	CASSLSASGRAYEQYF	TGTGCCAGCAGTTTATCGGCCAGCGGGAGGGCCTACGAGCAGTACTTC
TRBV19	TRBD2	TRBJ2-1	CASRVTSGSYNEQFF	TGTGCCAGTAGGGTCACTAGCGGGAGTTACAATGAGCAGTTCTTC
TRBV29-1	TRBD1	TRBJ1-1	CSVAGQGALSAEDFF	TGCAGCGTAGCGGGACAGGGCGCCTTAAGCGCTGAAGATTTCTTT
TRBV25-1	-	TRBJ2-7	CASSENTEGQYF	TGTGCCAGCAGTGAAAATACAGAGGGGCAGTACTTC
TRBV4-2	TRBD2	TRBJ2-3	CASSQDVGRNTDTQYF	TGTGCCAGCAGCCAAGACGTCGGGAGGAACACAGATACGCAGTATTTT